This T cell receptor beta chain was profiled in a study of cytomegalovirus exposure and HLA in healthy donors. The study, taken as a whole, reports: Among donors in an Asian-associated ancestry cluster, a later analysis reportedly found fewer N-insertions than the roughly 610-donor mean. The authors later found HLA-associated TCR beta chains more clonally expanded than equally common others. A few of the chains that were CMV-associated were confirmed in vitro to be specific for CMV antigens. Most TCRs appeared rarely, but some public TCRs recurred in many donors.

A multiplex PCR was run with 60 Vbeta primers and 13 Jbeta primers. Sequencing used immunoSEQ multiplex PCR; TCRdb keeps in-frame clones, though not all of them. The sample carries about 130,000 clones, about 84% recorded once. Per germline, CDR1 SGHRS and CDR2 YFSETQ. The CDR3 runs 16 residues. V was pared by 3 bases and J by 3 bases, with 12 bases of the junction left unmatched. Only one count was recorded for this clone. Its antigen is currently unknown. Sequenced material: PBMCs. This rearrangement joins TRBV5-1 to TRBJ2-7, with 7 bases identical to TRBD1. This TCR was recovered from a man aged 35-49 years in good health and CMV-seronegative. The DNA of the CDR3 is TGCGCCAGCAGCTCAATACCGGACAGGCGCCTCTACGAGCAGTACTTC. Protein: CASSSIPDRRLYEQYF. Variable domain in full (rest from reference TRBV5-1 and TRBJ2-7): KAGVTQTPRYLIKTRGQQVTLSCSPISGHRSVSWYQQTPGQGLQFLFEYFSETQRNKGNFPGRFSGRQFSNSRSEMNVSTLELGDSALYLCASSSIPDRRLYEQYFGPGTRLTVT.